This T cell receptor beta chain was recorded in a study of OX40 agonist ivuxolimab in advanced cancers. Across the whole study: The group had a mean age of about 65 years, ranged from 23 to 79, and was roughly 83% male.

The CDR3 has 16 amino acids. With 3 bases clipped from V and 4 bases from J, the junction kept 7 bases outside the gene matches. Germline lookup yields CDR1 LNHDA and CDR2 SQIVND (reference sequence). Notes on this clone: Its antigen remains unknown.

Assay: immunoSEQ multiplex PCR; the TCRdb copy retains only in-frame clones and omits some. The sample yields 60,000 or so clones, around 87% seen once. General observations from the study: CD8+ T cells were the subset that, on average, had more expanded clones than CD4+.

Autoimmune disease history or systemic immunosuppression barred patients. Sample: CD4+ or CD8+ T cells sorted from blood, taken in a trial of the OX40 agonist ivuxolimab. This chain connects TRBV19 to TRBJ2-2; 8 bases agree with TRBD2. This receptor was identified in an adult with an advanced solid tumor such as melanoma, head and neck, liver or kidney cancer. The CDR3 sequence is CASSIYGAGATGELFF. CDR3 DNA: TGTGCCAGTAGTATTTATGGAGCGGGGGCCACCGGGGAGCTGTTTTTT. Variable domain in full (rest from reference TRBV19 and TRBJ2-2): DGGITQSPKYLFRKEGQNVTLSCEQNLNHDAMYWYRQDPGQGLRLIYYSQIVNDFQKGDIAEGYSVSREKKESFPLTVTSAQKNPTAFYLCASSIYGAGATGELFFGEGSRLTVL.